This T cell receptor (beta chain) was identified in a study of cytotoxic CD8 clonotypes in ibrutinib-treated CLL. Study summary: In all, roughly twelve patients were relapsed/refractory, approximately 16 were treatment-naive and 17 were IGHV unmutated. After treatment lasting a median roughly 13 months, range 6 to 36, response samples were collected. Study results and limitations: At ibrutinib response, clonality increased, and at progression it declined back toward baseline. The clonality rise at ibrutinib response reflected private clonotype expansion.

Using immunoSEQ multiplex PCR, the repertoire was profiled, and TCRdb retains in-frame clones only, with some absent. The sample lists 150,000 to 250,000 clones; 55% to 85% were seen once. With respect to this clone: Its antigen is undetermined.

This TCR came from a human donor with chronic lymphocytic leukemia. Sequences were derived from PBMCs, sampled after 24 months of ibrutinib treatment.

In DNA, the CDR3 is TGTGCCAGCTCACCGGCCCCCGCGGGGATCGCCGGGGAGCTGTTTTTT. Translating it yields CASSPAPAGIAGELFF. The chain joins TRBV18 to TRBJ2-2; TRBD2 is a possible D gene (6 bases). The germline V gene encodes CDR1 KGHSH and CDR2 LQKENI. The V and J ends lost 3 bases and 6 bases respectively, with 17 bases between them. CDR3 size: 16 residues.